The source of this TCR beta chain is a study of blood T cell repertoires in COVID-19. For the study at large: Samples of COVID-19 (acute and convalescent) were obtained from the United States, Italy and Spain. From T cells, B-cell-depleted T cells, or PBMCs came the material, which was cDNA or gDNA.

CDR3 length: 15 amino acids. Germline V gene sequence: CDR1 SGHAT, CDR2 FQNNGV. V lost 5 bases, J lost 0 bases, and 11 bases lay in between. In the original analysis: Estimated nucleated cell counts came from reference gene primer amplification. Profiled with immunoSEQ multiplex PCR; TCRdb holds only in-frame clones, not every one. That table gives V, J and clone size, and the DNA gave D and trimming. Among about 210,000 clones listed, roughly 81% were seen once. This clonotype was sampled from a woman between 45 and 65 years old with active or convalescent COVID-19. V and J are TRBV11-2 and TRBJ2-1; weak D call: TRBD1 (5 bases). Sequenced input: peripheral blood. CDR3 in DNA: TGTGCCAGCAGCATCCGACAGAGCTCCTACAATGAGCAGTTCTTC. Translation gives CASSIRQSSYNEQFF.